The 13 T cell receptor beta chains below all came from one sample that was sequenced in a study of CXCR3-negative and CXCR3-positive naive CD8 T cells. Study conclusions and caveats: Naive cells with CXCR3 showed TRB CDR3s that were more hydrophobic than those in CXCR3-negative naive cells.

The authors prepared UMI-labeled TRB cDNA libraries by 5' RACE. With the 5' RACE reads reprocessed, TCRdb shows one record per CDR3 protein and no DNA. The sample's table shows around 130,000 distinct CDR3 sequences. Their cognate antigens are unknown. The source material was naive CXCR3+ CD8+ T cells from blood. Stated subset: CD45RO-CCR7+CD27+CD95- naive CD8+ T cells expressing CXCR3 (TNR3+). The source is a human donor in good health. Some clones in this sample may be carry-over from other donors' samples.

V and J are TRBV7-9 and TRBJ2-7; TCRdb selects TRBD1, and the lack of DNA leaves this call unchecked. The CDR3 has 16 residues. Germline V lookup: CDR1 SEHNR, CDR2 FQNEAQ (reference sequence). CDR3 residues: CASSSGTGGAPYEQYF.

This sequence joins TRBV18 and TRBJ2-5. This CDR3 contains 13 residues. Germline CDR1 and CDR2: KGHSH and LQKENI. This chain's CDR3 is CASSPPREETQYF. Looking up the rest from reference TRBV18 and TRBJ2-5 gives the full variable domain: NAGVMQNPRHLVRRRGQEARLRCSPMKGHSHVYWYRQLPEEGLKFMVYLQKENIIDESGMPKERFSAEFPKEGPSILRIQQVVRGDSAAYFCASSPPREETQYFGPGTRLLVL.

V gene TRBV7-8 combines with J gene TRBJ1-3. Germline CDR1 is SGHVS and CDR2 is FQNEAQ. CDR3 length: 16 residues. The CDR3 reads CASSLHRELAGNTIYF.

The chain joins TRBV28 to TRBJ2-5; the TCRdb D gene call, TRBD1, has no DNA to confirm it. CDR1 is MDHEN, CDR2 SYDVKM, per germline. This CDR3 has 16 amino acids. The CDR3 protein is CASSSPLATGQETQYF. Full variable domain (rest looked up from reference TRBV28 and TRBJ2-5): DVKVTQSSRYLVKRTGEKVFLECVQDMDHENMFWYRQDPGLGLRLIYFSYDVKMKEKGDIPEGYSVSREKKERFSLILESASTNQTSMYLCASSSPLATGQETQYFGPGTRLLVL.

This chain connects TRBV28 to TRBJ2-1; the TRBD1 assignment by TCRdb is unverifiable without DNA. The CDR3 covers 12 residues. CDR1 and CDR2 from the germline V gene are MDHEN and SYDVKM. CDR3: CASGTGDNEQFF.

This sequence joins TRBV12-3 or TRBV12-4 and TRBJ1-2; TCRdb names TRBD1, which stays unverified in the absence of DNA. CDR3 length: 14 amino acids. CDR3 loop: CASSFAPQGYGYTF.

The gene calls are TRBV5-1 and TRBJ1-2; the D gene TCRdb calls, TRBD1, cannot be checked with no DNA. CDR3 size: 15 residues. In germline, CDR1 is SGHRS, CDR2 YFSETQ. Here the CDR3 reads CASSSLGQAEYGYTF.

J is TRBJ1-1 and V is TRBV27; TCRdb returns TRBD1, unconfirmable since there is no DNA. Germline values: CDR1 MNHEY, CDR2 SMNVEV (reference sequence). The CDR3 spans 13 residues. CDR3 region: CASSLRQVTEAFF.

The CDR3 is CSARLRTKFYEQYF. This chain connects TRBV20-1 to TRBJ2-7; TCRdb gives TRBD1 as the D gene, but with no DNA this cannot be confirmed. The CDR3 has 14 residues. From germline, CDR1 is DFQATT and CDR2 SNEGSKA (reference sequence).

This chain's CDR3 is CASSAFKDRAVETQYF. The chain carries TRBV9 and TRBJ2-5; TCRdb returns TRBD1, unconfirmable since there is no DNA. The CDR3 is 16 amino acids. The germline V gene has CDR1 SGDLS and CDR2 YYNGEE.

This chain uses TRBV20-1 with TRBJ2-5; absent DNA, TCRdb's TRBD2 call cannot be checked. Germline V CDR1 and CDR2: DFQATT, SNEGSKA (reference sequence). This CDR3 spans 18 amino acids. CDR3 in amino acids: CSALDVGLAGGHQETQYF.

CDR3 amino acids: CASSLGVRANTEAFF. The rearrangement uses TRBV7-2 and TRBJ1-1; the TCRdb D gene call, TRBD1, has no DNA to confirm it. The CDR3 sequence is 15 residues long. Germline V gene sequence: CDR1 SGHTA, CDR2 FQGNSA.

The J gene is TRBJ1-5, the V gene TRBV6-6. The CDR3 totals 15 residues. Germline loops: CDR1 MNHNY, CDR2 SVGAGI (reference sequence). Here the CDR3 reads CASSYTANGNQPQHF.